These T cell receptor beta chains were read from a single sample in a study of blood T cell repertoires in COVID-19. The assay was immunoSEQ multiplex PCR, and TCRdb's table has in-frame clones only and misses some. The sample gives about 220,000 clones, 80% of which show up once; 7% to 8.5% is in the top ten. The sample comprised peripheral blood. All receptors come from a woman in her 70s with acute or convalescent COVID-19. The CDR3 runs from the conserved cysteine through the conserved F or W. D genes are given only for firm matches.

CDR3 protein: CSVAEGTGYGYTF
CDR3 length: 13
D gene: -
J gene: TRBJ1-2
V gene: TRBV29-1

CDR3 protein: CASSMLSNEQFF
CDR3 length: 12
D gene: -
J gene: TRBJ2-1
V gene: TRBV12-3/TRBV12-4

CDR3 protein: CASSFRTDTEAFF
CDR3 length: 13
D gene: -
J gene: TRBJ1-1
V gene: TRBV5-1

CDR3 protein: CASSYDRDRDTEAFF
CDR3 length: 15
D gene: TRBD1
J gene: TRBJ1-1
V gene: TRBV19

CDR3 protein: CATSDSENQETQYF
CDR3 length: 14
D gene: -
J gene: TRBJ2-5
V gene: TRBV24-1

CDR3 protein: CAISDFTGRGTEAFF
CDR3 length: 15
D gene: -
J gene: TRBJ1-1
V gene: TRBV10-3

CDR3 protein: CASSLWDRGDQPQHF
CDR3 length: 15
D gene: TRBD1
J gene: TRBJ1-5
V gene: TRBV4-1

CDR3 protein: CASSTGQGVNYGYTF
CDR3 length: 15
D gene: -
J gene: TRBJ1-2
V gene: TRBV5-1

CDR3 protein: CASSYDSRLEAFF
CDR3 length: 13
D gene: -
J gene: TRBJ1-1
V gene: TRBV6-2/TRBV6-3

CDR3 protein: CASGWATIGELFF
CDR3 length: 13
D gene: -
J gene: TRBJ2-2
V gene: TRBV19

CDR3 protein: CASHKYQGRENIQYF
CDR3 length: 15
D gene: -
J gene: TRBJ2-4
V gene: TRBV21-1

CDR3 protein: CASSIVAGTRFGRQYF
CDR3 length: 16
D gene: TRBD2
J gene: TRBJ2-4
V gene: TRBV19

CDR3 protein: CASNDRLGYSPLHF
CDR3 length: 14
D gene: -
J gene: TRBJ1-6
V gene: TRBV19

CDR3 protein: CASSLEGRGSPYGYTF
CDR3 length: 16
D gene: -
J gene: TRBJ1-2
V gene: TRBV7-9

CDR3 protein: CASTGQAASTDTQYF
CDR3 length: 15
D gene: TRBD1
J gene: TRBJ2-3
V gene: TRBV6-5

CDR3 protein: CASSVAMGGASGAFF
CDR3 length: 15
D gene: -
J gene: TRBJ1-1
V gene: TRBV9